The present entry profiles one T cell receptor beta chain with its context. Seattle enrolled patients during active infection and tracked them longitudinally. The sample belongs to a study of blood T cell repertoires in COVID-19. Clones were read by immunoSEQ multiplex PCR, and TCRdb kept only the in-frame ones, dropping some. The table records 300,000 to 450,000 clones, 80% to 90% of them present only once. The CDR3 totals 15 residues. Germline lookup yields CDR1 GTSNPN and CDR2 SVGIG (reference sequence). With 0 bases removed from V and 7 bases from J, the gap between germline ends came to 15 bases.

The sequenced material came from peripheral blood. The genes are TRBV30 and TRBJ1-4, with TRBD1 as a possible D gene (5 bases). The sequence came from a woman aged 30 to 39 with COVID-19, enrolled during active disease. In DNA form, the CDR3 reads TGTGCCTGGAGTGTCTTGGCAGGGATGGGTGAAAAACTGTTTTTT. Residues: CAWSVLAGMGEKLFF.